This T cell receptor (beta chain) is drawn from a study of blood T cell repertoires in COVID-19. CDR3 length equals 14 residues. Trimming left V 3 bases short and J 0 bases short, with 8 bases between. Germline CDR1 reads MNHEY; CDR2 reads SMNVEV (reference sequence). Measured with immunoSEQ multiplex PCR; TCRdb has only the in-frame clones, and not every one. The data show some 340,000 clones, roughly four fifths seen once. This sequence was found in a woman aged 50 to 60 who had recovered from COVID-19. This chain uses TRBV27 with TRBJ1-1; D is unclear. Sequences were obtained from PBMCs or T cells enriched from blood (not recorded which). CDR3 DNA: TGTGCCAGCAGTTTTAGTACTCTGAACACTGAAGCTTTCTTT. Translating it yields CASSFSTLNTEAFF.